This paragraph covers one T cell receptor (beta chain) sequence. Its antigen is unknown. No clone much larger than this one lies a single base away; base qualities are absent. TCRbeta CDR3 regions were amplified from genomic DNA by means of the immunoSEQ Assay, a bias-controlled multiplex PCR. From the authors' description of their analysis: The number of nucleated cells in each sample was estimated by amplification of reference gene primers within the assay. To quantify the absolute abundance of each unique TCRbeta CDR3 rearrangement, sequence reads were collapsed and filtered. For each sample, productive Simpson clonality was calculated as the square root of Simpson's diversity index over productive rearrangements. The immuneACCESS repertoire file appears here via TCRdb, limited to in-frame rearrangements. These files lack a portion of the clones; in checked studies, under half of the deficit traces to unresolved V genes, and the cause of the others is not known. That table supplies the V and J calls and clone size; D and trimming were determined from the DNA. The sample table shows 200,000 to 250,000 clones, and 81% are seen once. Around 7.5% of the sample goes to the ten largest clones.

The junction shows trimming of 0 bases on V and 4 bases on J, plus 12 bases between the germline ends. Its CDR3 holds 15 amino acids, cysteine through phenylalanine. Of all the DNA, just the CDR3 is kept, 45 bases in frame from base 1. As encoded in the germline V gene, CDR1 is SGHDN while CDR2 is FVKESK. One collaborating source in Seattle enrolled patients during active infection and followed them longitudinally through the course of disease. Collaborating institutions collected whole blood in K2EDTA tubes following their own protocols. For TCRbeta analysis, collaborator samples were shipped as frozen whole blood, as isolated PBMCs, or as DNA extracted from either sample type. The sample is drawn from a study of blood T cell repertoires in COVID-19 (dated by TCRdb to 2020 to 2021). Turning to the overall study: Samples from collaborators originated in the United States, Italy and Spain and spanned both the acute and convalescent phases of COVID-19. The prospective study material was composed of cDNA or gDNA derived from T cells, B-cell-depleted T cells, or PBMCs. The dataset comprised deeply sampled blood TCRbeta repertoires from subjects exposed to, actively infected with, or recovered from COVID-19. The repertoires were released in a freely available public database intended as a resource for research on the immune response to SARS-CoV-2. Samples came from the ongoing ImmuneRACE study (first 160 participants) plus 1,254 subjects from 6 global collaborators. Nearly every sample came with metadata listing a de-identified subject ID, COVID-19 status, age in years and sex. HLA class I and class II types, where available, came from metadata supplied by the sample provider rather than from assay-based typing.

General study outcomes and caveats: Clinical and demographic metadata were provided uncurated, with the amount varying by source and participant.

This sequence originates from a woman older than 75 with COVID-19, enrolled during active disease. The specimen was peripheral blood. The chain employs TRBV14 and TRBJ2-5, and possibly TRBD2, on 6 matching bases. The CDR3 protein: CASSQDSLARETQYF. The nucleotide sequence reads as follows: TGTGCCAGCAGCCAAGATAGTCTAGCGCGAGAGACCCAGTACTTC.